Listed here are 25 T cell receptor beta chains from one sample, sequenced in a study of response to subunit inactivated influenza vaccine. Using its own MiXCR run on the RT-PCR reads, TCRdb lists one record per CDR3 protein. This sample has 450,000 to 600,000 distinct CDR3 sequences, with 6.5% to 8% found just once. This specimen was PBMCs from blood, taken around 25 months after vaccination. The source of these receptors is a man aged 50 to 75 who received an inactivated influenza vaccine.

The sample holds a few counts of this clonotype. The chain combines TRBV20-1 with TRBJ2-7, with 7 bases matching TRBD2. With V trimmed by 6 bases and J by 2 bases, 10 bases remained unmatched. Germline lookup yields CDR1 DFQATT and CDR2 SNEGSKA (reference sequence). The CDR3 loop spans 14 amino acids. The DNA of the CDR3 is TGCAGTGCGCGTAAGGGCGGGAGCGCCTACGAGCAGTACTTC. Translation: CSARKGGSAYEQYF.

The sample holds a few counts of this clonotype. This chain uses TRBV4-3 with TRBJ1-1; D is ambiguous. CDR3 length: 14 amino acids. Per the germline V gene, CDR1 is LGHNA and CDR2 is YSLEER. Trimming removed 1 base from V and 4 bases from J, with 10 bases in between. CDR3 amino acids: CASSQVTTGTEAFF. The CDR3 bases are TGCGCCAGCAGCCAAGTTACTACGGGCACTGAAGCTTTCTTT.

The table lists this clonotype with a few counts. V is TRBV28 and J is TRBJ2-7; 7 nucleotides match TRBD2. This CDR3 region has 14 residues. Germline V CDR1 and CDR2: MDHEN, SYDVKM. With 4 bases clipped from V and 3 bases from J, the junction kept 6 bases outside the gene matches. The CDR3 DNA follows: TGTGCCAGCAGTTCGGGCGGGAGTCTCTACGAGCAGTACTTC. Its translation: CASSSGGSLYEQYF.

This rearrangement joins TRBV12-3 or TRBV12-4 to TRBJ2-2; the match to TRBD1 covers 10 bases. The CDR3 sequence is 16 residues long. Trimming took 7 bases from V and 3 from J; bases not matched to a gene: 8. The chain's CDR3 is CASNSGQGLDTGELFF. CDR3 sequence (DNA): TGTGCCAGCAATTCGGGACAGGGGTTGGACACCGGGGAGCTGTTTTTT.

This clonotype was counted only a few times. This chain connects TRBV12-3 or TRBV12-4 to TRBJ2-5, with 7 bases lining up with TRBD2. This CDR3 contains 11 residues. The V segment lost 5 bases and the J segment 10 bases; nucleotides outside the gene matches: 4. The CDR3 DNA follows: TGTGCCAGCAGTCGACCGGGGGGCCAGTACTTC. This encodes CASSRPGGQYF.

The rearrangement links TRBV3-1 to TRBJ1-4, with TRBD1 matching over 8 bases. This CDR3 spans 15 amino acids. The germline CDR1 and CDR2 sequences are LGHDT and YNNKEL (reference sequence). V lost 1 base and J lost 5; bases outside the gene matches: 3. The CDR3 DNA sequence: TGTGCCAGCAGCCAAGCTAGGACAGGGAATGAAAAACTGTTTTTT. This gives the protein CASSQARTGNEKLFF.

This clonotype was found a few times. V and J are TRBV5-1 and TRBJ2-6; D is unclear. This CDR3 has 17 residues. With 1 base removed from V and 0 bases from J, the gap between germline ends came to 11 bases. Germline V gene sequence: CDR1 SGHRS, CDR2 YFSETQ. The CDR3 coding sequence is TGCGCCAGCAGCTTGTCCGTTACACCCTCTGGGGCCAACGTCCTGACTTTC. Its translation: CASSLSVTPSGANVLTF.

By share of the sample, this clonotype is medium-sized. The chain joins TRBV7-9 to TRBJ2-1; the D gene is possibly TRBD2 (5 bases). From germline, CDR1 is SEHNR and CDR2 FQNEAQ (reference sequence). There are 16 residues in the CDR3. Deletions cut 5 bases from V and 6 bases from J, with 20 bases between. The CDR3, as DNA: TGTGCCAGCAGCCCCGGGATGGCCAGCTCACGCAATGAGCAGTTCTTC. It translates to CASSPGMASSRNEQFF.

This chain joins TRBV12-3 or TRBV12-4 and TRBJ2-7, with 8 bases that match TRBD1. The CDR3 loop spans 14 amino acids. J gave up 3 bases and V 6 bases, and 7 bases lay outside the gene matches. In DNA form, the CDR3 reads TGTGCCAGCAGGGACCGGACAGGGAACTACGAGCAGTACTTC. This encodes CASRDRTGNYEQYF.

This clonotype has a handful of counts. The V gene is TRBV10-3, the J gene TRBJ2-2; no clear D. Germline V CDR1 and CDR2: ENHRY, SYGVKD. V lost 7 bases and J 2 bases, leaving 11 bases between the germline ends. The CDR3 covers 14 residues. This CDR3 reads CAITRSTNTGELFF. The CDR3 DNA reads TGTGCCATCACTAGGTCAACTAACACCGGGGAGCTGTTTTTT.

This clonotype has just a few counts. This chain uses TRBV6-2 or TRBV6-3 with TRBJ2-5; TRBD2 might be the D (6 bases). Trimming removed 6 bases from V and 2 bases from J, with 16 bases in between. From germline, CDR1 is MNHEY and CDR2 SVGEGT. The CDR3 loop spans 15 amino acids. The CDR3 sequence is CASSLRIAGQETQYF. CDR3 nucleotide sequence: TGTGCCAGCAGCTTACGGATTGCGGGACAAGAGACCCAGTACTTC.

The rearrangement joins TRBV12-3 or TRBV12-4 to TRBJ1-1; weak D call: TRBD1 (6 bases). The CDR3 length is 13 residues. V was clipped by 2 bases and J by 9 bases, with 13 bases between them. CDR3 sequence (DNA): TGTGCCAGCAGTTTAAGGACAGACGGGAAAGCTTTCTTT. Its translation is CASSLRTDGKAFF.

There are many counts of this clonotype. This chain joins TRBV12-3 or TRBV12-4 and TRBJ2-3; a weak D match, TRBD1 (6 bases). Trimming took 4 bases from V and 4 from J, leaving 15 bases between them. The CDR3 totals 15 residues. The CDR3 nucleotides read TGTGCCAGCAGTTCGAGGCAGGGGTTGGCAGATACGCAGTATTTT. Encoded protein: CASSSRQGLADTQYF.

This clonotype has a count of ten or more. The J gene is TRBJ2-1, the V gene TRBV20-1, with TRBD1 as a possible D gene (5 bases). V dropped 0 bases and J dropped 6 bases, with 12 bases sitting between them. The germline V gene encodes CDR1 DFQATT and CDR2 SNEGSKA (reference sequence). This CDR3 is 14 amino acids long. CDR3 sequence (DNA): TGCAGTGCTAGAGATGGCAGGGCAGTCAATGAGCAGTTCTTC. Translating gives CSARDGRAVNEQFF.

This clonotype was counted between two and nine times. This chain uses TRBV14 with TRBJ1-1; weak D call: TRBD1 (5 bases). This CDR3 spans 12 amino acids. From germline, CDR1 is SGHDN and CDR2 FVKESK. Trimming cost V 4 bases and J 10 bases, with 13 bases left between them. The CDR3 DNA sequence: TGTGCCAGCAGCCTAGGGACGGAAAGAGCTTTCTTT. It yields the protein CASSLGTERAFF.

This CDR3 reads CASSDAGALSTDTQYF. The CDR3 DNA sequence: TGTGCCAGCAGTGATGCGGGGGCGCTTAGCACAGATACGCAGTATTTT. The genes are TRBV2 and TRBJ2-3; possible D gene TRBD2, 7 bases. This CDR3 spans 16 amino acids. Between the trimmed V and J ends, which lost 3 bases and 0 bases, there was a span of 13 bases. Germline CDR1 SNHLY, CDR2 FYNNEI.

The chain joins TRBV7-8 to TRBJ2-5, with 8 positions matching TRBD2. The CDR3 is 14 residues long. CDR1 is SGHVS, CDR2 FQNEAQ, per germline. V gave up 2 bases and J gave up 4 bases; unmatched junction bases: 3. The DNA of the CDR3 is TGTGCCAGCAGCTTACAAGCGGGAGCAGAGACCCAGTACTTC. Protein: CASSLQAGAETQYF.

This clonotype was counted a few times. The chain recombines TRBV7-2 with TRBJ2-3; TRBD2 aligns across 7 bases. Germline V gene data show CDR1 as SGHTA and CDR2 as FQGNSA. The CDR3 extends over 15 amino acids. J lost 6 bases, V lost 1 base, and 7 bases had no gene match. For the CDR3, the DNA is TGTGCCAGCAGCTTAGACGGGAGGAGGCGGGATACGCAGTATTTT. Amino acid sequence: CASSLDGRRRDTQYF.

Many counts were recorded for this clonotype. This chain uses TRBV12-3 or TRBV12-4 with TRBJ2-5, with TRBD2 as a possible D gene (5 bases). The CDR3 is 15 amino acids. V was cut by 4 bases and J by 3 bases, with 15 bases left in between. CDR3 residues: CASSYWAGGEETQYF. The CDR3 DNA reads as TGTGCCAGCAGTTATTGGGCTGGAGGAGAAGAGACCCAGTACTTC.

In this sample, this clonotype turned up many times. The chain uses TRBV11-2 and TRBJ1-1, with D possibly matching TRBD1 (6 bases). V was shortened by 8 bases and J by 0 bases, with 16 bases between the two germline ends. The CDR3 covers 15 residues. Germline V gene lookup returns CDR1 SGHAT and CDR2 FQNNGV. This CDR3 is CASSPGGLMNTEAFF. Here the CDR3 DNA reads TGTGCCAGCTCACCTGGGGGGCTCATGAACACTGAAGCTTTCTTT.

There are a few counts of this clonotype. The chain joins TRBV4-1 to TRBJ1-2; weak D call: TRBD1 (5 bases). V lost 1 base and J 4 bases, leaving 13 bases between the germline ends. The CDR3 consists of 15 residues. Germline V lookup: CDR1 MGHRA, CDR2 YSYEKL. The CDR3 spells CASSQGIRVTYGYTF. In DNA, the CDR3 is TGCGCCAGCAGCCAAGGGATCAGGGTAACCTATGGCTACACCTTC.

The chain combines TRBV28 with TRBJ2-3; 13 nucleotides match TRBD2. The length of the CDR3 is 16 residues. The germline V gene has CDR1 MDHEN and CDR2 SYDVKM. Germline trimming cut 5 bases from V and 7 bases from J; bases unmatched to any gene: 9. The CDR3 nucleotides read TGTGCCAGCAGTCTCTCGACTAGCGGGAGGCCTAATACGCAGTATTTT. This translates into CASSLSTSGRPNTQYF. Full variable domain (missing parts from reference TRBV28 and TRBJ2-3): DVKVTQSSRYLVKRTGEKVFLECVQDMDHENMFWYRQDPGLGLRLIYFSYDVKMKEKGDIPEGYSVSREKKERFSLILESASTNQTSMYLCASSLSTSGRPNTQYFGPGTRLTVL.

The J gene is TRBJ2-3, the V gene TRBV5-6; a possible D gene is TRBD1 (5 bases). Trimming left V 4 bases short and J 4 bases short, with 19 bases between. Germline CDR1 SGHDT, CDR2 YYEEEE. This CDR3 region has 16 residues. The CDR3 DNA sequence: TGTGCCAGCAGCCACCTGATCAGGGCCAAGGCAGATACGCAGTATTTT. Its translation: CASSHLIRAKADTQYF.

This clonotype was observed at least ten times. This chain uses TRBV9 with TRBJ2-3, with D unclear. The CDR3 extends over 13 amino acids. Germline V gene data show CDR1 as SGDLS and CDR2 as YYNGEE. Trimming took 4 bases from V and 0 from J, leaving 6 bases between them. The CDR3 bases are TGTGCCAGCAGCACCTATAGCACAGATACGCAGTATTTT. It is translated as CASSTYSTDTQYF.

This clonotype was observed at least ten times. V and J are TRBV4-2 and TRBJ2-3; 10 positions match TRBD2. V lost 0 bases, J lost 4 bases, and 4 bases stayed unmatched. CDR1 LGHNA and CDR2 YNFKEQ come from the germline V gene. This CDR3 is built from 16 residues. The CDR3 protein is CASSQEKREGADTQYF. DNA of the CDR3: TGTGCCAGCAGCCAAGAGAAGCGGGAGGGTGCAGATACGCAGTATTTT.